The entry that follows covers one T cell receptor (beta chain) sequence. The antigen remains undetermined. PCR amplification relied on 60 Vbeta primers (plus 13 Jbeta primers). Clones were read by immunoSEQ multiplex PCR, and TCRdb kept only the in-frame ones, dropping some. The repertoire includes approximately 180,000 clones, 75% to 85% of them detected once, and approximately 1.4% sits in the top ten. The data were obtained in a study of cytomegalovirus exposure and HLA in healthy donors. The wider study: Genotyping of more than 300 donors showed that around 81% belonged to the Caucasian-associated ancestry cluster.

The study, taken as a whole, reports: A later analysis found most CMV-associated TCR beta chains apparently HLA-restricted.

The length of the CDR3 is 16 residues. The J segment lost 0 bases and the V segment lost 4 bases, leaving 4 bases of the junction unmatched. Germline lookup yields CDR1 SGHVS and CDR2 FQNEAQ. V gene TRBV7-8 combines with J gene TRBJ2-3; TRBD2 matches 10 bases. Material: PBMCs. This TCR was sampled from a woman in her forties or fifties in good health and CMV-seronegative. The CDR3 sequence: CASSSRTSGSTDTQYF. In DNA form, the CDR3 reads TGTGCCAGCAGCTCCAGGACTAGCGGTAGCACAGATACGCAGTATTTT.